This T cell receptor (beta chain) was found in a study of CD4 and CD8 cells across lung adenocarcinoma regions. The CDR3 is made up of 15 amino acids. The germline CDR1 and CDR2 sequences are SGHNT and YENEEA. V gave up 4 bases and J gave up 5 bases; unmatched junction bases: 6. The patients had localized lung adenocarcinoma, a non-small cell subtype. TCRdb ran MiXCR on the PCR reads and lists one entry per CDR3 protein. Here the sample spans roughly 4,000 distinct CDR3 sequences, 61% being singletons. The sequence was collected from a male donor with lung adenocarcinoma. The CD4 and CD8 labels of this study may be unreliable. The rearrangement links TRBV11-3 to TRBJ2-1; 9 nucleotides align to TRBD2. The source material was CD4+ T cells from the center of a lung tumor. The CDR3: CASSSQPSGNNEQFF. The DNA for the CDR3 is TGTGCCAGCAGCTCCCAACCTAGCGGGAACAATGAGCAGTTCTTC.